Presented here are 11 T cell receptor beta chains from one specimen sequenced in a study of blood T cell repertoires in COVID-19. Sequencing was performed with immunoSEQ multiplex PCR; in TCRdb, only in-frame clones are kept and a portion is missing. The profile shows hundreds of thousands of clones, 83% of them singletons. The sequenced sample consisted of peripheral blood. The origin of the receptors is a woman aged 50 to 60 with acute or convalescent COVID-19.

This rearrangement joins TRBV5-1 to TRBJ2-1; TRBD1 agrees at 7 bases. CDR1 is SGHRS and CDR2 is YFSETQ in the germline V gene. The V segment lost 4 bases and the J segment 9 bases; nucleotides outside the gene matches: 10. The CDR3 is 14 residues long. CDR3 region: CASSPTAQGLEQFF. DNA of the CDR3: TGCGCCAGCAGCCCAACTGCACAGGGGCTTGAGCAGTTCTTC.

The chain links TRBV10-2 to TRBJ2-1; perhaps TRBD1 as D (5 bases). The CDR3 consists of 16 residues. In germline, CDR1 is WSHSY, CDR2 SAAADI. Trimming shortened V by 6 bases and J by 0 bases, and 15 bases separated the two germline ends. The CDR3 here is CASRSRDDSSYNEQFF. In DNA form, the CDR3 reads TGCGCCAGCAGGAGCCGTGACGACAGCTCCTACAATGAGCAGTTCTTC.

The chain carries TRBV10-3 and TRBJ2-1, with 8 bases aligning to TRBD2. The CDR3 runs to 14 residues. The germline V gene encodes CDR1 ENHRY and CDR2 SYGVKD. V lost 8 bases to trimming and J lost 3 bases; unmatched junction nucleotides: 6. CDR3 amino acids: CAIRGGEGYNEQFF. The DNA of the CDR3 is TGTGCCATCCGGGGGGGAGAAGGCTACAATGAGCAGTTCTTC.

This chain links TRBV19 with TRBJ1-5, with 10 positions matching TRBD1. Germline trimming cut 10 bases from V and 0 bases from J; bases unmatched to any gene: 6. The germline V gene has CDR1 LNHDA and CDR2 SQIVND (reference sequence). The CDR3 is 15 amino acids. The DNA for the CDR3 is TGTGCCACCCGGGACAGGGGCGGTAGCAATCAGCCCCAGCATTTT. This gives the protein CATRDRGGSNQPQHF.

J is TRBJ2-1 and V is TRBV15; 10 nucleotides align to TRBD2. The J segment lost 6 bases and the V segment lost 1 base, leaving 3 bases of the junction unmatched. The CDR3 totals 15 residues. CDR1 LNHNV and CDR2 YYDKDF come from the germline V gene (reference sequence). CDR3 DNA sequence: TGTGCCACCAGCAGAGGGAGCGGGAGGGGCAATGAGCAGTTCTTC. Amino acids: CATSRGSGRGNEQFF.

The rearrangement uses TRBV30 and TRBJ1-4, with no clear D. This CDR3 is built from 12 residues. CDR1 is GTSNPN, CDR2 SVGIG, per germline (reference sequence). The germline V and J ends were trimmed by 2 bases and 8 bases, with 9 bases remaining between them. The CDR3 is CAWSPPSEKLFF. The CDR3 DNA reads TGTGCCTGGAGTCCCCCATCCGAAAAACTGTTTTTT.

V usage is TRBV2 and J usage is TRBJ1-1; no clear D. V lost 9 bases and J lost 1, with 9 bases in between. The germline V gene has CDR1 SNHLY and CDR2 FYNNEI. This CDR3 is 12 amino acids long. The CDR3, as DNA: TGTGCCAGTGTCGGGTCGAACACTGAAGCTTTCTTT. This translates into CASVGSNTEAFF.

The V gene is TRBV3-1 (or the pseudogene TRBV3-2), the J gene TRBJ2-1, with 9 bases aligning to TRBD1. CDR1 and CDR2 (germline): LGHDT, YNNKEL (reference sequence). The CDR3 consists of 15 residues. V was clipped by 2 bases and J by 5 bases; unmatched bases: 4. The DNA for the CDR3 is TGTGCCAGCAGCCAATGGGGACAGGGAGACAATGAGCAGTTCTTC. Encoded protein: CASSQWGQGDNEQFF.

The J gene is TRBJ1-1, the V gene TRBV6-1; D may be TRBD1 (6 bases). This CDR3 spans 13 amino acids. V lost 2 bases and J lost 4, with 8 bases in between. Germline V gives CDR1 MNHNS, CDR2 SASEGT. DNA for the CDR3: TGTGCCAGCAGTGAATGGGGGCTCACTGAAGCTTTCTTT. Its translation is CASSEWGLTEAFF.

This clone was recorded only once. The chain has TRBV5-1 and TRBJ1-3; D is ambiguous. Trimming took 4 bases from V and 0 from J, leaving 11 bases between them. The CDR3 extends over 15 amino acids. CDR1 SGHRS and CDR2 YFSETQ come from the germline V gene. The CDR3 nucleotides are TGCGCCAGCAGCCACGGGAGAGTCTCTGGAAACACCATATATTTT. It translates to CASSHGRVSGNTIYF.

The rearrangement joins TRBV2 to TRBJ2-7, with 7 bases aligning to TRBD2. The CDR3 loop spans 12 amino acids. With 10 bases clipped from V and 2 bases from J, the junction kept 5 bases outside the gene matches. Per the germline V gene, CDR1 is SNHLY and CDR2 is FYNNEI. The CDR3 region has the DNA TGTGCCACCCGGGGGGACCCCTACGAGCAGTACTTC. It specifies CATRGDPYEQYF.